The next 8 T cell receptor beta chains were all read from a single sample in a study of long-term antiretroviral therapy in people with HIV. With survey level as its setting, the immunoSEQ assay was v3.0. Clones were sequenced by immunoSEQ multiplex PCR, and TCRdb holds only the in-frame ones, with some missing. The sample records around 21,000 clones, around four fifths being singletons. Source: unsorted PBMCs, taken roughly 4 years after starting antiretroviral therapy. The source is a man between 18 and 29 years old with HIV.

A single count supports this clone. The chain uses TRBV6-1 and TRBJ2-5, with 7 bases matching TRBD2. The CDR3 is 19 residues long. V lost 0 bases to trimming and J lost 3 bases; unmatched junction nucleotides: 16. Germline V CDR1 and CDR2: MNHNS, SASEGT. The CDR3 region is CASSEAHGFGGTKKETQYF. The CDR3 DNA reads as TGTGCCAGCAGTGAAGCGCATGGTTTCGGGGGGACCAAAAAAGAGACCCAGTACTTC.

The J gene is TRBJ1-2, the V gene TRBV5-4, with 9 nucleotides matching TRBD1. The CDR3 has 13 amino acids. CDR1 and CDR2 (germline): SGHNT, YYREEE (reference sequence). After removal of 4 bases from V and 6 bases from J, the junction contained 4 bases not matched to a gene. In nucleotides, the CDR3 is TGTGCCAGCAGCCCCAACAGGGGGCATGGCTACACCTTC. Its translation is CASSPNRGHGYTF.

The rearrangement links TRBV10-1 to TRBJ1-5; no firm D call. The germline V gene has CDR1 WNHNN and CDR2 SYGVQD (reference sequence). This CDR3 is built from 12 residues. Trimming took 0 bases from V and 7 from J, leaving 4 bases between them. Here the CDR3 DNA reads TGCGCCAGCAGTGAGTCTCTACAGCCCCAGCATTTT. Translated: CASSESLQPQHF.

The chain joins TRBV29-1 to TRBJ1-5; weak D call: TRBD1 (6 bases). V lost 5 bases and J 2 bases, leaving 16 bases between the germline ends. The CDR3 has 15 residues. Germline V gene data show CDR1 as SQVTM and CDR2 as ANQGSEA. CDR3 residues: CSVTLGGSGNQPQHF. DNA for the CDR3: TGCAGCGTTACCCTAGGGGGGTCGGGCAATCAGCCCCAGCATTTT. Based on the CDR3 plus reference TRBV29-1 and TRBJ1-5, the full variable domain is SAVISQKPSRDICQRGTSLTIQCQVDSQVTMMFWYRQQPGQSLTLIATANQGSEATYESGFVIDKFPISRPNLTFSTLTVSNMSPEDSSIYLCSVTLGGSGNQPQHFGDGTRLSIL.

The rearrangement links TRBV19 to TRBJ1-6; D is undetermined. The CDR3 is 15 residues long. CDR1 and CDR2 (germline): LNHDA, SQIVND (reference sequence). Trimming shortened V by 1 base and J by 11 bases, and 15 bases separated the two germline ends. CDR3 sequence reads: CASSIGPGDLTPLHF. In nucleotides, the CDR3 is TGTGCCAGTAGTATAGGGCCAGGAGATCTGACACCCCTCCACTTT.

A few counts support this clone. This sequence joins TRBV5-6 and TRBJ2-3; 7 nucleotides align to TRBD1. Germline CDR1 reads SGHDT; CDR2 reads YYEEEE. V was clipped by 2 bases and J by 1 base; unmatched bases: 4. The CDR3 has 15 amino acids. The CDR3 here is CASSFIDRGTDTQYF. Here the CDR3 DNA reads TGTGCCAGCAGCTTTATCGACAGGGGCACAGATACGCAGTATTTT.

The chain has TRBV6-1 and TRBJ1-6; TRBD1 is a possible D gene (6 bases). V was trimmed by 2 bases and J by 7 bases, leaving 12 bases between them. Germline-derived CDR1 and CDR2 are MNHNS and SASEGT. This CDR3 has 15 residues. The CDR3 region has the DNA TGTGCCAGCAGTGAAAACAGGGCAGGCAATTCACCCCTCCACTTT. The encoded protein is CASSENRAGNSPLHF.

The gene calls are TRBV15 and TRBJ1-4; tentatively, D is TRBD1 (5 bases). Germline V lookup: CDR1 LNHNV, CDR2 YYDKDF (reference sequence). V lost 0 bases and J 2 bases, leaving 19 bases between the germline ends. The CDR3 loop spans 19 amino acids. CDR3 protein: CATSRDPPREFGTNEKLFF. CDR3 nucleotides: TGTGCCACCAGCAGAGATCCCCCCAGGGAATTTGGCACTAATGAAAAACTGTTTTTT. Full variable domain (outside the CDR3, taken from reference TRBV15 and TRBJ1-4): DAMVIQNPRYQVTQFGKPVTLSCSQTLNHNVMYWYQQKSSQAPKLLFHYYDKDFNNEADTPDNFQSRRPNTSFCFLDIRSPGLGDTAMYLCATSRDPPREFGTNEKLFFGSGTQLSVL.